These 20 T cell receptor beta chains share one sample of origin, sequenced in a study of shared clonotypes between healthy human individuals. Terminally differentiated effector memory CD45RA+ cells were excluded from the naive CD8 cells, which were CD45RO-negative and positively selected for CCR7. This table comes from immunoSEQ multiplex PCR, and its TCRdb copy is limited to in-frame clones, with some not included. The table records nearly 600,000 clones, around 95% of them present only once. The specimen was naive CD8+ T cells sorted from blood. The origin of the receptors is a woman in her 30s in good health.

This rearrangement joins TRBV13 to TRBJ2-3, with D possibly called TRBD1 or TRBD2 (6 bases each). This CDR3 has 18 residues. V was pared by 2 bases and J by 5 bases, with 23 bases between. Looked up from germline, CDR1 is PRHDT and CDR2 is FYEKMQ (reference sequence). CDR3 amino acids: CASSLTPGLGQGGDTQYF. In DNA, the CDR3 is TGTGCCAGCAGCTTAACTCCGGGACTGGGACAAGGGGGAGATACGCAGTATTTT.

The genes are TRBV7-2 and TRBJ2-1; TRBD2 agrees at 8 bases. After removal of 5 bases from V and 6 bases from J, the junction contained 9 bases not matched to a gene. The CDR3 is 15 residues long. Germline CDR1 reads SGHTA; CDR2 reads FQGNSA. The CDR3 DNA is TGTGCCAGCAGCGTGGTGTCTAGCGGGCGCAATGAGCAGTTCTTC. This translates into CASSVVSSGRNEQFF.

The CDR3 here is CATSRDQEAFF. Written as DNA, the CDR3 is TGTGCCACCAGCAGAGATCAGGAAGCTTTCTTT. The chain joins TRBV15 to TRBJ1-1; no firm D call. The CDR3 extends over 11 amino acids. CDR1 is LNHNV, CDR2 YYDKDF, per germline (reference sequence). Trimming stripped 0 bases from V and 8 bases from J, with 4 bases between.

This rearrangement joins TRBV6-5 to TRBJ2-2, with D unclear. V was pared by 4 bases and J by 5 bases, with 11 bases between. CDR3 size: 14 residues. Germline lookup yields CDR1 MNHEY and CDR2 SVGAGI. The CDR3 here is CASSFGVITGELFF. CDR3 in DNA: TGTGCCAGCAGTTTTGGGGTTATAACCGGGGAGCTGTTTTTT.

In this sample, this clone turned up once. The sample holds other DNA sequences that translate to the same CDR3. The chain recombines TRBV6-6 with TRBJ2-7; no clear D. V was clipped by 2 bases and J by 1 base, with 6 bases between them. Germline V lookup: CDR1 MNHNY, CDR2 SVGAGI (reference sequence). This CDR3 comprises 13 residues. CDR3: CASSYSESYEQYF. The CDR3 nucleotides are TGTGCCAGCAGTTACAGTGAATCCTACGAGCAGTACTTC.

J is TRBJ2-3 and V is TRBV27; D is perhaps TRBD2 (5 bases). Per germline, CDR1 MNHEY and CDR2 SMNVEV (reference sequence). Deletions cut 3 bases from V and 2 bases from J, with 6 bases between. The CDR3 sequence is 13 residues long. The CDR3: CASSFRDTDTQYF. The CDR3, as DNA: TGTGCCAGCAGTTTCCGGGACACAGATACGCAGTATTTT.

The rearrangement joins TRBV7-9 to TRBJ1-3, with no clear D. The length of the CDR3 is 14 residues. V dropped 5 bases and J dropped 10 bases, with 18 bases sitting between them. The germline CDR1 and CDR2 sequences are SEHNR and FQNEAQ (reference sequence). This CDR3 reads CASSPQGQDWTIYF. CDR3 coding DNA: TGTGCCAGCAGCCCACAAGGTCAGGATTGGACCATATATTTT.

Note on this clone: The sample carries other DNA sequences with the same CDR3. This chain links TRBV6-5 with TRBJ2-3; D call uncertain. The CDR3 is made up of 13 amino acids. Germline-derived CDR1 and CDR2 are MNHEY and SVGAGI. Trimming took 3 bases from V and 6 from J, leaving 10 bases between them. CDR3 nucleotide sequence: TGTGCCAGCAGTTATTTGAGCGCGGATACGCAGTATTTT. Amino acid sequence: CASSYLSADTQYF.

The genes are TRBV4-1 and TRBJ1-2; 7 bases are shared with TRBD1. V dropped 3 bases and J dropped 6; count of bases not matched to a gene: 16. The CDR3 has 17 amino acids. Germline lookup yields CDR1 MGHRA and CDR2 YSYEKL. This chain's CDR3 is CASSHAREGRGRNGYTF. CDR3 coding DNA: TGCGCCAGCAGCCACGCCCGGGAAGGGAGGGGGCGAAATGGCTACACCTTC.

The gene calls are TRBV13 and TRBJ1-2; perhaps TRBD1 as D (5 bases). CDR3 length: 15 residues. Trimming left V 1 base short and J 6 bases short, with 15 bases between. In germline, CDR1 is PRHDT, CDR2 FYEKMQ (reference sequence). The CDR3 protein is CASSLERGLTNGYTF. The CDR3 coding sequence is TGTGCCAGCAGCTTAGAACGGGGACTAACGAATGGCTACACCTTC.

The chain uses TRBV27 and TRBJ2-7, with 7 bases aligning to TRBD1. This CDR3 comprises 14 residues. The V segment lost 0 bases and the J segment 3 bases; nucleotides outside the gene matches: 2. Germline V CDR1 and CDR2: MNHEY, SMNVEV (reference sequence). DNA of the CDR3: TGTGCCAGCAGTTTATCCAACAGGGGCTACGAGCAGTACTTC. Protein sequence: CASSLSNRGYEQYF.

The chain carries TRBV28 and TRBJ1-5; D unclear. V was clipped by 3 bases and J by 0 bases, with 9 bases between them. Germline-derived CDR1 and CDR2 are MDHEN and SYDVKM. The CDR3 extends over 15 amino acids. This chain's CDR3 is CASSFGLISNQPQHF. CDR3 DNA sequence: TGTGCCAGCAGTTTCGGACTGATTAGCAATCAGCCCCAGCATTTT.

This chain links TRBV7-7 with TRBJ2-3; D unresolved. This CDR3 has 13 amino acids. CDR1 is SSHAT, CDR2 FNYEAQ, per germline (reference sequence). The V gene lost 2 bases and the J gene lost 4 bases, with 7 bases spanning the gap. CDR3 sequence reads: CASSLSRSDTQYF. The CDR3 DNA reads as TGTGCCAGCAGCTTAAGTCGTTCAGATACGCAGTATTTT.

V and J are TRBV27 and TRBJ2-5; 10 bases are a match to TRBD2. The DNA end is a closer match to TRBJ2-7, so the J assignment may be wrong. The CDR3 is 15 residues long. The germline CDR1 and CDR2 sequences are MNHEY and SMNVEV (reference sequence). CDR3 sequence reads: CASSLGLAVIYEQYF. The CDR3 DNA is TGTGCCAGCAGTTTAGGACTAGCGGTAATCTACGAGCAGTACTTC.

Here the CDR3 DNA reads TGTGCCAGCAGTGAAGCGGCGTACCAATGGGAGCTGTTTTTT. Translated, it gives CASSEAAYQWELFF. The rearrangement joins TRBV2 to TRBJ2-2; D unclear. V lost 0 bases, J lost 9 bases, and 11 bases lay in between. CDR3 length: 14 amino acids. Germline loops: CDR1 SNHLY, CDR2 FYNNEI.

The chain is built from TRBV28 and TRBJ1-3; D uncertain. Germline V gene sequence: CDR1 MDHEN, CDR2 SYDVKM. This CDR3 is 14 amino acids long. V was trimmed by 2 bases and J by 4 bases, leaving 9 bases between them. The CDR3 nucleotides are TGTGCCAGCAGTTTAAAGTCGGTCGGAAACACCATATATTTT. This codes for CASSLKSVGNTIYF.

The chain is built from TRBV4-2 and TRBJ1-5; no reliable D call. Trimming took off 0 bases at V and 7 bases at J, with 4 bases between the two ends. The CDR3 extends over 12 amino acids. Germline lookup yields CDR1 LGHNA and CDR2 YNFKEQ. The CDR3 region has the DNA TGTGCCAGCAGCCAAGAAGGGCAGCCCCAGCATTTT. This encodes CASSQEGQPQHF.

This clone was observed once. This chain connects TRBV5-4 to TRBJ1-1, with 7 bases lining up with TRBD1. This CDR3 is built from 13 residues. The V gene's germline CDR1 is SGHNT and CDR2 YYREEE (reference sequence). The V and J ends lost 4 bases and 6 bases, in that order; junction bases with no gene match: 6. The CDR3 DNA reads as TGTGCCAGCAGCGTATCAGGGGGTGCTGAAGCTTTCTTT. Translated: CASSVSGGAEAFF.

This clone was recorded once. The chain employs TRBV6-7 and TRBJ1-2; D unclear. TRBV6-7 is an ORF, and what it does is uncertain. Trimming shortened V by 2 bases and J by 4 bases, and 23 bases separated the two germline ends. The CDR3 is made up of 18 amino acids. For the CDR3, the DNA is TGTGCCAGCAGTTACCTAAAGGCCCTCCGGAGGTGGGCCTATGGCTACACCTTC. This translates into CASSYLKALRRWAYGYTF.

The chain links TRBV28 to TRBJ1-5; weak D call: TRBD1 (5 bases). CDR1 and CDR2 (germline): MDHEN, SYDVKM. The germline V and J ends were trimmed by 5 bases and 0 bases, with 14 bases remaining between them. This CDR3 has 16 residues. CDR3 in amino acids: CASSPARGYSNQPQHF. CDR3 DNA sequence: TGTGCCAGCAGTCCCGCCCGGGGCTATAGCAATCAGCCCCAGCATTTT. The full variable domain, rest sourced from reference TRBV28 and TRBJ1-5, is DVKVTQSSRYLVKRTGEKVFLECVQDMDHENMFWYRQDPGLGLRLIYFSYDVKMKEKGDIPEGYSVSREKKERFSLILESASTNQTSMYLCASSPARGYSNQPQHFGDGTRLSIL.